Listed below are T cell receptor beta chains from one sample, sequenced in a study of glioma-infiltrating T cells. MiXCR, run by TCRdb on the multiplex PCR reads, gives a single entry per CDR3 protein. The sample lists about 140,000 distinct CDR3 sequences, more than 35% occurring once. Material: glioma tissue, nonneoplastic brain tissue, or PBMCs (not recorded which). The receptor source for this set is a human donor with low-grade glioma or glioblastoma, undergoing nonglioma brain surgery, or in good health (not recorded which). Both conserved end residues are part of each CDR3. D genes are given only for firm matches. The size of a clone is reported for some rows only, either as once, few or many, or as a class for expanded clones.

V	size	J	D	CDR3	DNA
TRBV6-1	few	TRBJ2-7	.	CASSPGPQGEQYF	TGTGCCAGCAGTCCGGGCCCCCAGGGGGAGCAGTACTTC
TRBV27	few	TRBJ2-7	.	CASSFQAASSYEQYF	TGTGCCAGCAGTTTTCAGGCAGCGTCCTCCTACGAGCAGTACTTC
TRBV5-1	.	TRBJ2-5	.	CASSLVEGETQYF	TGCGCCAGCAGCTTGGTAGAGGGAGAGACCCAGTACTTC
TRBV7-3	few	TRBJ2-3	TRBD2	CASSLKRGGTDTQYF	TGTGCCAGCAGCTTAAAGCGGGGAGGGACAGATACGCAGTATTTT
TRBV20-1	many	TRBJ1-1	TRBD1	CSARDETGYTEAFF	TGCAGTGCTAGAGACGAGACAGGGTACACTGAAGCTTTCTTT
TRBV18	.	TRBJ2-7	.	CASSLGQTPYEQYF	TGTGCCAGCTCACTAGGACAAACCCCCTACGAGCAGTACTTC
TRBV7-2	many	TRBJ2-7	.	CASSLGTNYEQYF	TGTGCCAGCAGCTTAGGGACAAACTACGAGCAGTACTTC
TRBV6-9	.	TRBJ1-1	.	CASSFGIPTEAFF	TGTGCCAGCAGTTTCGGGATTCCCACTGAAGCTTTCTTT
TRBV6-5	.	TRBJ2-7	TRBD1	CASSYSIGTGLHEKYF	TGTGCCAGCAGTTACTCGATCGGGACAGGGTTACACGAGAAGTACTTC
TRBV27	few	TRBJ2-7	.	CASSFRHGKSSYEQYF	TGTGCCAGCAGTTTCAGACACGGGAAGAGCTCCTACGAGCAGTACTTC
TRBV19	.	TRBJ2-1	TRBD2	CASSIAGGSYNEQFF	TGTGCCAGCAGTATAGCGGGGGGCTCCTACAATGAGCAGTTCTTC
TRBV6-1	few	TRBJ2-5	.	CASSFPLGGAETQYF	TGTGCCAGCAGTTTCCCGCTGGGGGGGGCAGAGACCCAGTACTTC
TRBV2	.	TRBJ2-7	.	CASDATGNYEQYF	TGTGCCAGCGATGCAACAGGAAACTACGAGCAGTACTTC
TRBV6-9	.	TRBJ2-7	.	CASSSPGLAYEQYF	TGTGCCAGCAGTTCCCCGGGCCTAGCCTACGAGCAGTACTTC
TRBV20-1	few	TRBJ2-1	.	CSASRAESSYNEQFF	TGCAGTGCTAGTCGGGCGGAAAGCTCCTACAATGAGCAGTTCTTC
TRBV6-2/TRBV6-3	.	TRBJ2-2	.	CASGSGSNTGELFF	TGTGCCAGCGGGAGCGGCAGTAACACCGGGGAGCTGTTTTTT
TRBV7-6	.	TRBJ1-1	TRBD1	CASSPGTGDTEAFF	TGTGCCAGCAGTCCGGGGACAGGGGACACTGAAGCTTTCTTT
TRBV7-2	.	TRBJ2-5	TRBD2	CASSLASGRGETQYF	TGTGCCAGCAGCTTAGCTAGCGGGAGGGGAGAGACCCAGTACTTC
TRBV6-2/TRBV6-3	.	TRBJ1-2	TRBD1	CASSYSTGYDGYTF	TGTGCCAGCAGTTACTCGACAGGGTATGATGGCTACACCTTC
TRBV20-1	.	TRBJ1-2	TRBD1	CSTPFGRGVGGYTF	TGCAGTACACCTTTTGGCAGGGGGGTAGGGGGCTACACCTTC
TRBV6-1	many	TRBJ2-2	.	CASSPEVGELFF	TGTGCCAGCAGCCCCGAGGTGGGGGAGCTGTTTTTT
TRBV6-1	.	TRBJ1-6	.	CASSDEPGRGLSGSPLHF	TGTGCCAGCAGTGATGAGCCGGGACGGGGACTTTCGGGGTCACCCCTCCACTTT
TRBV28	.	TRBJ1-4	TRBD1	CASSPIRDRAHRELFF	TGTGCCAGCAGTCCAATCCGGGACAGGGCCCACAGAGAACTGTTTTTT
TRBV20-1	.	TRBJ2-5	TRBD2	CSARDGGLAWEETQYF	TGCAGTGCTAGAGACGGGGGACTAGCGTGGGAAGAGACCCAGTACTTC
TRBV27	.	TRBJ2-3	TRBD2	CASTGLAGLDTQYF	TGTGCCAGCACCGGACTAGCGGGGTTAGATACGCAGTATTTT
TRBV6-4	.	TRBJ2-4	TRBD2	CAGGTTVTWLAKNIQYF	TGTGCCGGAGGGACTACCGTAACCTGGCTAGCCAAAAACATTCAGTACTTC
TRBV7-9	few	TRBJ1-2	.	CASSLGEGSDYGYTF	TGTGCCAGCAGCTTAGGAGAGGGCAGCGACTATGGCTACACCTTC
TRBV6-1	many	TRBJ2-1	.	CASRPGDSYNEQFF	TGTGCCAGCAGACCGGGTGACTCCTACAATGAGCAGTTCTTC
TRBV27	.	TRBJ2-7	.	CASSSRTGSYEQYF	TGTGCCAGCAGTTCCAGGACGGGTTCCTACGAGCAGTACTTC
TRBV2	.	TRBJ1-5	TRBD1	CASRPGTGVSQPQHF	TGTGCCAGCAGACCCGGGACAGGGGTCAGTCAGCCCCAGCATTTT
TRBV7-9	.	TRBJ2-3	.	CASSLVQGGPTDTQYF	TGTGCCAGCAGCTTAGTACAGGGAGGCCCCACGGATACGCAGTATTTT
TRBV6-1	few	TRBJ2-7	.	CASSRDLLSYEQYF	TGTGCCAGCTCCCGGGATCTTCTTTCCTACGAGCAGTACTTC
TRBV6-1	.	TRBJ2-2	.	CASSLYTGELFF	TGTGCCAGCAGCCTCTACACCGGGGAGCTGTTTTTT
TRBV19	.	TRBJ2-3	.	CASTPLGASTDTQYF	TGTGCCAGTACCCCCCTAGGGGCGAGCACAGATACGCAGTATTTT
TRBV20-1	few	TRBJ2-3	.	CSALDRGTAGGPSGAQYF	TGCAGTGCTTTGGACAGGGGAACAGCGGGAGGGCCGAGCGGGGCGCAGTATTTT
TRBV6-2/TRBV6-3	.	TRBJ2-5	.	CASTADNRIETQYF	TGTGCCAGCACTGCGGACAACCGGATAGAGACCCAGTACTTC
TRBV14	few	TRBJ1-1	TRBD1	CASSQQQGGKAFF	TGTGCCAGCAGCCAACAACAGGGGGGCAAAGCTTTCTTT
TRBV28	.	TRBJ1-6	.	CASSSPARDYNSPLHF	TGTGCCAGCAGTTCGCCCGCCAGGGATTATAATTCACCCCTCCACTTT
TRBV6-2/TRBV6-3	few	TRBJ1-6	.	CASSYEERSGTNSPLHF	TGTGCCAGCAGTTACGAGGAGAGGTCCGGGACCAATTCACCCCTCCACTTT
TRBV6-5	.	TRBJ2-1	TRBD2	CASRPGTSGRGNEQFF	TGTGCCAGCAGACCCGGGACTAGTGGGAGGGGTAATGAGCAGTTCTTC
TRBV27	.	TRBJ2-7	TRBD2	CASSSSGRADEQYF	TGTGCCAGCAGCTCTAGCGGGAGGGCCGACGAGCAGTACTTC
TRBV6-2/TRBV6-3	.	TRBJ2-3	TRBD2	CASTIAGGKDTQYF	TGTGCCAGCACTATAGCGGGAGGGAAAGATACGCAGTATTTT
TRBV15	few	TRBJ1-3	.	CATSFGTMNTIYF	TGTGCCACCAGCTTCGGGACAATGAACACCATATATTTT
TRBV7-8	.	TRBJ1-2	.	CASSRESLNYGYTF	TGTGCCAGCAGCCGGGAGAGCCTTAACTATGGCTACACCTTC
TRBV4-2	many	TRBJ1-4	.	CASSLRAAGDEKLFF	TGTGCCAGCAGCCTCCGGGCAGCGGGAGATGAAAAACTGTTTTTT
TRBV28	.	TRBJ2-4	TRBD1	CASSSLGTGDNIQYF	TGTGCCAGCAGTTCGCTAGGGACAGGGGATAACATTCAGTACTTC
TRBV10-3	.	TRBJ1-6	.	CAISESQNSPLHF	TGTGCCATCAGTGAGTCCCAGAATTCACCCCTCCACTTT
TRBV7-2	.	TRBJ2-5	.	CASSLELGPTPYF	TGTGCCAGCAGCCTCGAATTGGGACCTACTCCGTACTTC
TRBV10-3	.	TRBJ2-5	.	CAISRAAQETQYF	TGTGCCATCAGTAGGGCGGCCCAAGAGACCCAGTACTTC
TRBV4-1	.	TRBJ2-1	.	CASSQDSWGGEQFF	TGCGCCAGCAGCCAAGATAGCTGGGGCGGTGAGCAGTTCTTC
TRBV27	few	TRBJ2-7	.	CASSLSGTVVYEQYF	TGTGCCAGCAGTTTATCCGGGACCGTCGTCTACGAGCAGTACTTC
TRBV4-3	.	TRBJ1-4	.	CASSQEWAPNEKLFF	TGCGCCAGCAGCCAAGAGTGGGCCCCAAATGAAAAACTGTTTTTT
TRBV6-1	few	TRBJ2-1	.	CASSNRQEAYEQFF	TGTGCCAGCAGTAATCGACAAGAAGCATACGAGCAGTTCTTC
TRBV10-3	.	TRBJ2-3	.	CAISVDRATDTQYF	TGTGCCATCAGTGTCGACAGAGCCACAGATACGCAGTATTTT